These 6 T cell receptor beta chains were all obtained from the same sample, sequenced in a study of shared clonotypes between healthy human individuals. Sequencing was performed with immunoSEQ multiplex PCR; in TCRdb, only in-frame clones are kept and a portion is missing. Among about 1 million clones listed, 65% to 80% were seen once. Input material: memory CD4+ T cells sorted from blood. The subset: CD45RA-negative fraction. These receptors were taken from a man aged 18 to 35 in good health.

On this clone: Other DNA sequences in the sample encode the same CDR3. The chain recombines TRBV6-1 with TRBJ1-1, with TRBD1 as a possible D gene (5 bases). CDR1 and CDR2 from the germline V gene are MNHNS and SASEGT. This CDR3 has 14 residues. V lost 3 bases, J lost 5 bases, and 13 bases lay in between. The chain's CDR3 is CASSEGLGRTEAFF. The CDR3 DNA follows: TGTGCCAGCAGTGAGGGACTGGGCAGAACTGAAGCTTTCTTT.

This CDR3 reads CASSIPAGGGETQYF. CDR3 coding DNA: TGTGCCAGTAGTATCCCAGCGGGGGGTGGCGAGACCCAGTACTTC. The chain couples TRBV19 to TRBJ2-5; 9 positions match TRBD2. J was trimmed by 5 bases and V by 3 bases; bases with no gene match: 7. The CDR3 runs 15 residues. Germline V gene lookup returns CDR1 LNHDA and CDR2 SQIVND (reference sequence).

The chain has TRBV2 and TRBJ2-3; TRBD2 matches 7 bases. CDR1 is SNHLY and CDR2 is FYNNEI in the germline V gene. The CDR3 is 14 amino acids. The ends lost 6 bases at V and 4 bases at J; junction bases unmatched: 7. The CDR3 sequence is CASRTSILADTQYF. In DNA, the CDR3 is TGTGCCAGCAGGACTAGCATTTTAGCAGATACGCAGTATTTT.

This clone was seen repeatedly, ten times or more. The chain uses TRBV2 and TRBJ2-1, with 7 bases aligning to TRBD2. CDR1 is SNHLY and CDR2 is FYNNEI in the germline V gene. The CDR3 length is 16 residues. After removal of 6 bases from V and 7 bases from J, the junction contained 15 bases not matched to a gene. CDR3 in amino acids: CASSFLVGGVSNEQFF. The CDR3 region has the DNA TGTGCCAGCAGCTTTTTGGTGGGGGGGGTTTCAAATGAGCAGTTCTTC.

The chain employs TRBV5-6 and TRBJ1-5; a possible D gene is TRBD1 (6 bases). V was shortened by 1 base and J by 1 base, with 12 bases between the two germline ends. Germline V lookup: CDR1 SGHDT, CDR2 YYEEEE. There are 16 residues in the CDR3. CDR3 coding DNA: TGTGCCAGCAGCTTGAGGGTCACAGGGAGCAATCAGCCCCAGCATTTT. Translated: CASSLRVTGSNQPQHF. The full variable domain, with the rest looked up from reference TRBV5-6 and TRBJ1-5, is DAGVTQSPTHLIKTRGQQVTLRCSPKSGHDTVSWYQQALGQGPQFIFQYYEEEERQRGNFPDRFSGHQFPNYSSELNVNALLLGDSALYLCASSLRVTGSNQPQHFGDGTRLSIL.

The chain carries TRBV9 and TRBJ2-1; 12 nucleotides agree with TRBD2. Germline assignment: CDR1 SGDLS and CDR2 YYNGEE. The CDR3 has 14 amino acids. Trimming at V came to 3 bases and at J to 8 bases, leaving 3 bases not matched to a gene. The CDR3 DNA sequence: TGTGCCAGCAGCGCTAGCGGGGGGGCCTATGAGCAGTTCTTC. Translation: CASSASGGAYEQFF.